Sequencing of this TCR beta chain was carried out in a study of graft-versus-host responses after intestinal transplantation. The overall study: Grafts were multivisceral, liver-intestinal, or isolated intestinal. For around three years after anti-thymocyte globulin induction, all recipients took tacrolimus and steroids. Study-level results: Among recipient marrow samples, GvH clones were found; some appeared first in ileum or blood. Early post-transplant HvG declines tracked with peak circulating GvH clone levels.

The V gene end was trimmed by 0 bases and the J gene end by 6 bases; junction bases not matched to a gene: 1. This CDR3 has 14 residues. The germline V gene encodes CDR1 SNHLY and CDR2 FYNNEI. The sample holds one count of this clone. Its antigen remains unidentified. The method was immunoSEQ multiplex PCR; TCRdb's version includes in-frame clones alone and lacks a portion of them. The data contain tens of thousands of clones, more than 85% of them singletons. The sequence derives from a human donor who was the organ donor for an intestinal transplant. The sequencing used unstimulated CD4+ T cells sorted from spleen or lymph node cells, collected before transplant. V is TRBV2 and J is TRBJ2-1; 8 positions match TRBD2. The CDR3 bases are TGTGCCAGCAGTGAAGCCCTAGCGGGCAATGAGCAGTTCTTC. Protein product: CASSEALAGNEQFF.